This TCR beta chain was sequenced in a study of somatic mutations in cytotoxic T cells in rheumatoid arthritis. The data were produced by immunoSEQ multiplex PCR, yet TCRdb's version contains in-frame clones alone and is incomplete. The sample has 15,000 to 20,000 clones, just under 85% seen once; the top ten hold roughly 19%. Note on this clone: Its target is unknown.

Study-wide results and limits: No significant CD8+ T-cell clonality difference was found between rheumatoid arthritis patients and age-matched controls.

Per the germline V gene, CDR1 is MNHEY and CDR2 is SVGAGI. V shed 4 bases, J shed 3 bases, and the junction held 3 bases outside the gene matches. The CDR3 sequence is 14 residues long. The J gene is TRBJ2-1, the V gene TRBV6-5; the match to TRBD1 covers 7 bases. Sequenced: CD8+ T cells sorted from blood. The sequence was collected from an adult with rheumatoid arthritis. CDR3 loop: CASSSDRVYNEQFF. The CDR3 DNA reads TGTGCCAGCAGTTCCGACAGGGTCTACAATGAGCAGTTCTTC.